The text below deals with one TCR beta chain. This entry is derived from a study of STAT5B mutations in CD4+ large granular lymphocyte leukemia. Sequencing used immunoSEQ multiplex PCR; TCRdb keeps in-frame clones, though not all of them. Of over 45,000 clones detected, 55% to 75% appear once; the ten largest clones hold approximately 1.4%. V dropped 0 bases and J dropped 6 bases, with 6 bases sitting between them. Germline CDR1 reads LNHNV; CDR2 reads YYDKDF (reference sequence). The CDR3 is 12 residues long. The V and J genes are TRBV15 and TRBJ2-7, with no clear D. The clonotype comes from a human donor in good health. The sample was CD4+ T cells from blood buffy coats. The CDR3: CATSRDTGEQYV. CDR3 nucleotides: TGTGCCACCAGCAGAGACACCGGCGAGCAGTACGTC.